These T cell receptor beta chains were read from a single sample in a study of naive CD8 T cells in extremely preterm neonates. Sequencing was performed with immunoSEQ multiplex PCR; in TCRdb, only in-frame clones are kept and a portion is missing. The table includes 4,000 to 5,000 clones, approximately 97% detected once. Sequencing input: naive CD8+ T cells from cord blood. The receptors were sampled from a newborn in good health. Both conserved end residues are part of each CDR3. The D gene is left open where the match is weak. Where a row states a size, it is once, few, many or the class of an expanded clone; other rows omit it.

clone size	D gene	J gene	V gene	CDR3 protein	CDR3 DNA
once	NA	TRBJ2-1	TRBV4-1	CASSQTSSYNEQFF	TGCGCCAGCAGCCAGACTAGCTCCTACAATGAGCAGTTCTTC
NA	NA	TRBJ1-1	TRBV19	CASSIDQNTEAFF	TGTGCCAGTAGTATAGATCAGAACACTGAAGCTTTCTTT
NA	NA	TRBJ1-4	TRBV7-8	CASSWSGNEKLFF	TGTGCCAGCAGCTGGTCAGGGAATGAAAAACTGTTTTTT
few	TRBD1	TRBJ1-2	TRBV19	CASRRETGDVEDYGYTF	TGTGCCAGTAGGAGAGAGACAGGGGACGTCGAAGACTATGGCTACACCTTC
once	NA	TRBJ1-5	TRBV23-1	CASSHPPWTAQVSSNQPQHF	TGCGCCAGCAGTCATCCCCCCTGGACAGCCCAGGTAAGTAGCAATCAGCCCCAGCATTTT
NA	NA	TRBJ2-1	TRBV6-1	CASSEGLALYNEQFF	TGTGCCAGCAGTGAAGGGCTAGCGCTATACAATGAGCAGTTCTTC
NA	NA	TRBJ2-3	TRBV7-3	CASSLGGGPSDTQYF	TGTGCCAGCAGCTTAGGGGGGGGGCCGTCAGATACGCAGTATTTT
NA	NA	TRBJ2-1	TRBV19	CASSIGGSVYNEQFF	TGTGCCAGTAGTATAGGGGGTAGCGTGTACAATGAGCAGTTCTTC
NA	NA	TRBJ2-5	TRBV21-1	CASSKRASGGGVGQETQYF	TGTGCCAGCAGCAAGAGGGCTAGCGGGGGCGGCGTGGGGCAAGAGACCCAGTACTTC
NA	NA	TRBJ1-2	TRBV6-5	CASSYSAGNYGYTF	TGTGCCAGCAGTTACTCCGCAGGGAACTATGGCTACACCTTC
NA	NA	TRBJ1-1	TRBV2	CASIGSTEAFF	TGTGCCAGCATCGGGTCCACTGAAGCTTTCTTT
NA	NA	TRBJ1-1	TRBV7-6	CASSLAGRNTEAFF	TGTGCCAGCAGCTTAGCGGGGCGGAACACTGAAGCTTTCTTT
NA	NA	TRBJ2-5	TRBV14	CASSQEASALPLKETQYF	TGTGCCAGCAGCCAAGAGGCTAGCGCCTTACCCTTAAAAGAGACCCAGTACTTC
NA	NA	TRBJ2-1	TRBV28	CASWPRRSGDEQFF	TGTGCCAGCTGGCCCAGGCGTTCGGGGGATGAGCAGTTCTTC
NA	NA	TRBJ2-1	TRBV21-1	CASSGPGTGVNNEQFF	TGTGCCAGCAGCGGTCCCGGGACAGGGGTGAACAATGAGCAGTTCTTC
NA	NA	TRBJ2-1	TRBV7-9	CASSLDRSGAQFF	TGTGCCAGCAGCTTAGATCGGTCAGGGGCGCAGTTCTTC
NA	NA	TRBJ2-2	TRBV27	CASTPRGGGNTGELFF	TGTGCCAGCACTCCCAGGGGCGGAGGGAACACCGGGGAGCTGTTTTTT
once	NA	TRBJ2-1	TRBV27	CATSWGGDNEQFF	TGTGCCACCTCTTGGGGGGGCGACAATGAGCAGTTCTTC
NA	NA	TRBJ2-2	TRBV10-3	CAILREETGELFF	TGTGCCATCCTCAGGGAGGAGACCGGGGAGCTGTTTTTT
NA	TRBD2	TRBJ2-3	TRBV4-2	CASSQDGTSGTDTQYF	TGTGCCAGCAGCCAAGATGGGACTAGCGGCACAGATACGCAGTATTTT
few	NA	TRBJ2-7	TRBV21-1	CASSIQGSYEQYF	TGTGCCAGCAGCATACAGGGCTCCTACGAGCAGTACTTC
NA	TRBD2	TRBJ2-3	TRBV2	CASSELAGTFPDTQYF	TGTGCCAGCAGTGAATTAGCGGGGACGTTCCCAGATACGCAGTATTTT
few	NA	TRBJ1-6	TRBV7-9	CASSLDYRSIGSPLHF	TGTGCCAGCAGCTTAGATTACAGGTCGATAGGTTCACCCCTCCACTTT
NA	TRBD2	TRBJ2-7	TRBV5-1	CASSLDERGGRSYEQYF	TGCGCCAGCAGCTTGGATGAGCGGGGGGGAAGATCCTACGAGCAGTACTTC
NA	NA	TRBJ1-4	TRBV7-6	CASSLDRQGATNEKLFF	TGTGCCAGCAGCTTAGATCGGCAGGGTGCGACTAATGAAAAACTGTTTTTT
NA	NA	TRBJ2-7	TRBV27	CATGKIGFDEQYF	TGTGCCACCGGGAAGATCGGGTTTGACGAGCAGTACTTC
NA	NA	TRBJ1-5	TRBV27	CASSLGWGGRQPQHF	TGTGCCAGCAGCCTAGGGTGGGGGGGGCGTCAGCCCCAGCATTTT
NA	TRBD2	TRBJ2-3	TRBV9	CASSVASPGGRTDTQYF	TGTGCCAGCAGCGTAGCTAGCCCGGGGGGACGCACAGATACGCAGTATTTT
NA	TRBD1	TRBJ2-2	TRBV10-2	CASSEIWGQGTGELFF	TGCGCCAGCAGTGAAATTTGGGGACAGGGCACCGGGGAGCTGTTTTTT
NA	NA	TRBJ2-7	TRBV6-6	CASSPGLTPSYEQYF	TGTGCCAGCAGCCCGGGACTCACACCCTCCTACGAGCAGTACTTC
NA	TRBD2	TRBJ2-5	TRBV7-9	CASSLTSGGEETQYF	TGTGCCAGCAGCTTGACTAGCGGGGGGGAAGAGACCCAGTACTTC
NA	NA	TRBJ1-1	TRBV10-2	CASSQGLNTEAFF	TGCGCCAGCAGCCAGGGATTGAACACTGAAGCTTTCTTT
NA	NA	TRBJ1-2	TRBV9	CASSVGAQGYSRGYTF	TGTGCCAGCAGCGTAGGGGCGCAGGGTTATTCCCGCGGCTACACCTTC
NA	NA	TRBJ1-6	TRBV7-8	CASSLDGGGNSPLHF	TGTGCCAGCAGCTTAGACGGGGGTGGCAATTCACCCCTCCACTTT
NA	NA	TRBJ1-1	TRBV7-9	CASSLHREVRNTEAFF	TGTGCCAGCAGCTTACATCGTGAGGTACGGAACACTGAAGCTTTCTTT
NA	NA	TRBJ1-1	TRBV6-5	CASSYYLGSMNTEAFF	TGTGCCAGCAGTTATTACCTGGGCAGCATGAACACTGAAGCTTTCTTT
NA	NA	TRBJ1-2	TRBV27	CASSLIRGGTYTF	TGTGCCAGCAGTTTAATTCGGGGGGGGACCTACACCTTC
NA	NA	TRBJ1-3	TRBV10-3	CAISESSMRGISSGNTIYF	TGTGCCATCAGTGAGTCGAGTATGAGGGGGATAAGCTCTGGAAACACCATATATTTT
NA	NA	TRBJ1-1	TRBV30	CAFPTARNTEAFF	TGTGCCTTCCCGACAGCTAGGAACACTGAAGCTTTCTTT
NA	TRBD1	TRBJ1-1	TRBV6-5	CASSWGTGDTEAFF	TGTGCCAGCAGTTGGGGGACAGGGGACACTGAAGCTTTCTTT
NA	TRBD1	TRBJ1-1	TRBV19	CATRGQGNTEAFF	TGTGCCACCCGGGGACAGGGGAACACTGAAGCTTTCTTT
NA	TRBD1	TRBJ1-2	TRBV10-3	CAISDVPGQGNGYTF	TGTGCCATCAGTGACGTCCCGGGACAGGGTAATGGCTACACCTTC
NA	NA	TRBJ2-7	TRBV27	CASSLRGITYEQYF	TGTGCCAGCAGTTTAAGGGGGATCACCTACGAGCAGTACTTC
NA	TRBD1	TRBJ1-2	TRBV10-2	CASSDPGQGYGYTF	TGCGCCAGCAGTGATCCGGGACAGGGCTATGGCTACACCTTC
NA	NA	TRBJ2-7	TRBV5-5	CASSKNWGTSYEQYF	TGTGCCAGCAGCAAAAATTGGGGGACTTCCTACGAGCAGTACTTC
NA	TRBD2	TRBJ2-3	TRBV7-3	CASSFGTSGAQQTQYF	TGTGCCAGCAGCTTCGGGACTAGCGGGGCCCAGCAGACGCAGTATTTT
NA	TRBD1	TRBJ1-2	TRBV10-3	CAISESKGQGAVVAYGYTF	TGTGCCATCAGTGAGTCGAAGGGACAGGGGGCGGTAGTTGCCTATGGCTACACCTTC
NA	NA	TRBJ2-3	TRBV10-3	CAISEQRGGGTDTQYF	TGTGCCATCAGTGAGCAGAGGGGGGGCGGGACAGATACGCAGTATTTT
NA	TRBD1	TRBJ2-1	TRBV28	CASSLTTGVIYNEQFF	TGTGCCAGCAGTCTCACGACAGGGGTAATCTACAATGAGCAGTTCTTC
NA	NA	TRBJ1-1	TRBV5-5	CASSLARRWPEDEAFF	TGTGCCAGCAGCTTGGCCAGACGGTGGCCGGAGGATGAAGCTTTCTTT
NA	TRBD1	TRBJ1-1	TRBV6-5	CASSYSWTGGTEAFF	TGTGCCAGCAGTTACTCGTGGACAGGGGGGACTGAAGCTTTCTTT